This TCR beta chain was recorded in a study of blood T cell repertoires in COVID-19. Whole-study context: From T cells, B-cell-depleted T cells, or PBMCs came the material, which was cDNA or gDNA.

Germline loops: CDR1 SGHTA, CDR2 FQGNSA. The trim removed 6 bases at V and 5 bases at J, leaving 9 bases unmatched. CDR3 length: 15 residues. Seattle patient enrollment occurred during active infection, with longitudinal follow-up thereafter. Here immunoSEQ multiplex PCR was the method, and the copy in TCRdb shows in-frame clones only, minus some. The sample lists roughly 300,000 clones; roughly 90% were seen once. The sequencing sample was made of peripheral blood. This rearrangement joins TRBV7-2 to TRBJ2-2; 7 nucleotides align to TRBD2. The TCR comes from a woman in her 30s with COVID-19, enrolled during active disease. CDR3 region: CASSPWSGGTGELFF. The CDR3 DNA reads as TGTGCCAGCAGTCCCTGGTCCGGGGGGACCGGGGAGCTGTTTTTT.